This passage covers 29 T cell receptor beta chains from one sample sequenced in a study of T cells in Graves' hyperthyroidism and ophthalmopathy. It was RNA transcripts that yielded the amplified TCR beta CDR3 regions. Researchers ran a first-round RT-PCR on the TCR CDR3 using the HTBI primer set. TCRdb reprocessed the multiplex PCR reads with MiXCR, giving one entry per CDR3 protein. The sample carries more than 300,000 distinct CDR3 sequences, 14% recorded once. Sequencing was done on a sample of blood. These receptors were taken from a woman aged 25 to 39 with Graves' ophthalmopathy.

The chain joins TRBV5-4 to TRBJ1-3, with no clear D. The CDR3 is 16 residues long. V lost 0 bases and J lost 0, with 10 bases in between. CDR1 SGHNT and CDR2 YYREEE come from the germline V gene (reference sequence). The CDR3 bases are TGTGCCAGCAGCTTGGGGCCGGGGATCTCTGGAAACACCATATATTTT. Encoded protein: CASSLGPGISGNTIYF.

This clonotype has ten or more counts. The CDR3 DNA reads TGTGCCAGCAGGAATAGGGGCGACCTGTCCTACGAGCAGTACTTC. This encodes CASRNRGDLSYEQYF. This chain joins TRBV6-1 and TRBJ2-7; D is possibly TRBD1 (5 bases). This CDR3 is 15 amino acids long. The germline gives CDR1 MNHNS, CDR2 SASEGT. With 6 bases removed from V and 1 base from J, the gap between germline ends came to 16 bases.

This clonotype was counted at least ten times. At one boundary the junction diverges from the germline segment, which might be a read error. The J gene is TRBJ2-1, the V gene TRBV3-1; TRBD1 might be the D (6 bases). This CDR3 comprises 16 residues. The germline V gene encodes CDR1 LGHDT and CDR2 YNNKEL (reference sequence). CDR3 in amino acids: CVSSQAFWTEDNEQFF. DNA for the CDR3: TGTGTCAGCAGCCAAGCCTTCTGGACAGAAGACAATGAGCAGTTCTTC.

In this sample, this clonotype turned up many times. The rearrangement links TRBV11-2 to TRBJ2-7; D ambiguous. Germline V gene data show CDR1 as SGHAT and CDR2 as FQNNGV. The V and J ends lost 8 bases and 6 bases respectively, with 14 bases between them. The CDR3 length is 12 residues. CDR3 bases: TGTGCCAGCCGCTCCTTTAGGGCCGAGCAGTACTTC. Translation gives CASRSFRAEQYF.

There are many counts of this clonotype. The chain has TRBV5-1 and TRBJ2-7; D not certain. The germline CDR1 and CDR2 sequences are SGHRS and YFSETQ. The CDR3 spans 13 residues. V lost 4 bases, J lost 3 bases, and 11 bases lay in between. The CDR3 coding sequence is TGCGCCAGCAGCCCACCCGCGAGCTACGAGCAGTACTTC. Protein sequence: CASSPPASYEQYF.

This clonotype has a count of ten or more. This chain joins TRBV28 and TRBJ1-2; 7 positions agree with TRBD1. Germline V gene data show CDR1 as MDHEN and CDR2 as SYDVKM. CDR3 length: 13 residues. V was clipped by 6 bases and J by 4 bases; unmatched bases: 5. CDR3 loop: CASRPGQVYGYTF. CDR3 nucleotide sequence: TGTGCCAGCAGACCCGGACAGGTCTATGGCTACACCTTC.

As for this clonotype: Because it lacks the conserved phenylalanine or tryptophan at the end, this CDR3 is likely a read error. The chain is built from TRBV19 and TRBJ1-1; D possibly corresponds to TRBD1 (5 bases). Germline V gene lookup returns CDR1 LNHDA and CDR2 SQIVND (reference sequence). The length of the CDR3 is 17 residues. Deletions cut 1 base from V and 0 bases from J, with 15 bases between. The CDR3 spells CASSIGFATGVNTEAFL. For the CDR3, the DNA is TGTGCCAGTAGTATAGGGTTCGCCACGGGGGTGAACACTGAAGCTTTCTTG.

This clonotype occurred many times. The junction and the germline gene differ at one end; a read error may be behind it. The chain carries TRBV3-1 and TRBJ2-1; no firm D call. The CDR3 is 12 amino acids. The V gene's germline CDR1 is LGHDT and CDR2 YNNKEL (reference sequence). The CDR3 reads CASSQEAHLRLF. The CDR3 nucleotides read TGTGCCAGCAGCCAAGAAGCCCACCTCCGACTCTTC.

The chain combines TRBV27 with TRBJ1-3, with D possibly matching TRBD1 (5 bases). The CDR3 sequence is 16 residues long. The germline CDR1 and CDR2 sequences are MNHEY and SMNVEV (reference sequence). Trimming shortened V by 5 bases and J by 2 bases, and 16 bases separated the two germline ends. CDR3 residues: CASSPQVPIPGNTIYF. The DNA for the CDR3 is TGTGCCAGCAGTCCACAGGTTCCCATCCCTGGAAACACCATATATTTT.

This clonotype was recorded at least ten times. The gene calls are TRBV11-2 and TRBJ2-3, with D unclear. Germline V gene sequence: CDR1 SGHAT, CDR2 FQNNGV. The V gene lost 3 bases and the J gene lost 2 bases, with 18 bases spanning the gap. This CDR3 is 17 amino acids long. CDR3 region: CASSFANFSKITDTQYF. Here the CDR3 DNA reads TGTGCCAGCAGCTTCGCGAACTTCAGTAAAATCACAGATACGCAGTATTTT.

This clonotype was observed many times. The chain recombines TRBV7-6 with TRBJ2-1; D is possibly TRBD2 (5 bases). The germline gives CDR1 SGHVS, CDR2 FNYEAQ. Trimming took 5 bases from V and 0 from J, leaving 14 bases between them. CDR3 size: 16 residues. The CDR3 here is CASSPVLGSSYNEQFF. CDR3 nucleotides: TGTGCCAGCAGCCCCGTGCTGGGGAGCTCCTACAATGAGCAGTTCTTC. The whole variable domain, filled in from reference TRBV7-6 and TRBJ2-1, reads GAGVSQSPRYKVTKRGQDVALRCDPISGHVSLYWYRQALGQGPEFLTYFNYEAQQDKSGLPNDRFSAERPEGSISTLTIQRTEQRDSAMYRCASSPVLGSSYNEQFFGPGTRLTVL.

At least ten counts were recorded for this clonotype. The chain recombines TRBV24-1 with TRBJ2-3; D gene uncertain. From germline, CDR1 is KGHDR and CDR2 SFDVKD. V lost 4 bases, J lost 2 bases, and 6 bases lay in between. The CDR3 has 13 amino acids. The CDR3 DNA reads TGTGCCACCAGTGACCCGATCACAGATACGCAGTATTTT. It encodes CATSDPITDTQYF.

The chain employs TRBV5-1 and TRBJ2-5; the match to TRBD2 covers 8 bases. The CDR3 consists of 15 residues. V shed 6 bases, J shed 5 bases, and the junction held 12 bases outside the gene matches. Germline CDR1 is SGHRS and CDR2 is YFSETQ. The CDR3 here is CASTPHGGGWETQYF. CDR3 sequence (DNA): TGCGCCAGCACCCCCCACGGGGGGGGGTGGGAGACCCAGTACTTC.

This clonotype was observed a few times. The chain is built from TRBV28 and TRBJ2-5; 7 bases agree with TRBD2. The CDR3 runs 11 residues. J was trimmed by 4 bases and V by 9 bases; bases with no gene match: 2. Germline CDR1 is MDHEN and CDR2 is SYDVKM. CDR3 amino acids: CASKRGETQYF. The CDR3 region has the DNA TGTGCCAGTAAGCGGGGAGAGACCCAGTACTTC.

This clonotype has more than one count but fewer than ten. This chain connects TRBV10-3 to TRBJ2-7; D perhaps matches TRBD1 (6 bases). V was trimmed by 10 bases and J by 0 bases, leaving 13 bases between them. The CDR3 consists of 13 residues. Germline V gene lookup returns CDR1 ENHRY and CDR2 SYGVKD. CDR3 coding DNA: TGTGCCACCGGAGGACAGCCCTCCTACGAGCAGTACTTC. Protein: CATGGQPSYEQYF.

V gene TRBV20-1 combines with J gene TRBJ2-7, with TRBD1 matching 9 bases. Germline values: CDR1 DFQATT, CDR2 SNEGSKA (reference sequence). This CDR3 is 14 amino acids long. V lost 5 bases and J lost 1; bases outside the gene matches: 6. DNA for the CDR3: TGCAGTGCTGACGGGACAGGGTCTTCCTACGAGCAGTACTTC. Translating it yields CSADGTGSSYEQYF.

This clonotype was counted only a few times. The genes are TRBV7-6 and TRBJ2-5; 12 nucleotides line up with TRBD2. The CDR3 extends over 17 amino acids. The V gene end was trimmed by 2 bases and the J gene end by 5 bases; junction bases not matched to a gene: 9. Germline-derived CDR1 and CDR2 are SGHVS and FNYEAQ. The CDR3 DNA follows: TGTGCCAGCAGCTTACGTCCTAGCGGGGGGGCTTCGGAGACCCAGTACTTC. Translating it yields CASSLRPSGGASETQYF.

This clonotype has a count of ten or more. As DNA, the CDR3 is TGTGCCAGCAGTTTATGGGGACAGCGGGACACTGAAGCTTTCTTT. This sequence encodes CASSLWGQRDTEAFF. The rearrangement uses TRBV12-3 or TRBV12-4 and TRBJ1-1; 7 bases fit TRBD1. The CDR3 is 15 residues long. The V segment lost 2 bases and the J segment 3 bases; nucleotides outside the gene matches: 6.

This clonotype was seen at least ten times. The chain links TRBV18 to TRBJ2-1; 9 bases fit TRBD1. V lost 3 bases, J lost 4 bases, and 7 bases stayed unmatched. The germline gives CDR1 KGHSH, CDR2 LQKENI. This CDR3 comprises 16 residues. The CDR3 is CASSPTGTGKYNEQFF. The CDR3 nucleotides are TGTGCCAGCTCACCCACCGGGACAGGGAAATACAATGAGCAGTTCTTC.

The gene calls are TRBV24-1 and TRBJ1-2; D is uncertain. Germline assignment: CDR1 KGHDR and CDR2 SFDVKD. The CDR3 spans 11 residues. Trimming stripped 4 bases from V and 7 bases from J, with 6 bases between. CDR3 in amino acids: CATSDPGGYTF. CDR3 DNA sequence: TGTGCCACCAGTGACCCGGGTGGCTACACCTTC.

There are many counts of this clonotype. This rearrangement joins TRBV10-3 to TRBJ2-5, with D perhaps matching TRBD2 (6 bases). V lost 4 bases and J 1 base, leaving 10 bases between the germline ends. Germline CDR1 is ENHRY and CDR2 is SYGVKD. The CDR3 has 14 residues. As DNA, the CDR3 is TGTGCCATCAGTGTCGGCGGGGCCCAAGAGACCCAGTACTTC. This gives the protein CAISVGGAQETQYF.

This clonotype was seen many times. The CDR3 protein is CASSFRLNEKLFF. For the CDR3, the DNA is TGTGCCAGCAGTTTTCGACTTAATGAAAAACTGTTTTTT. The chain is built from TRBV28 and TRBJ1-4; D is unclear. The CDR3 extends over 13 amino acids. Germline values: CDR1 MDHEN, CDR2 SYDVKM. Trimming took off 3 bases at V and 4 bases at J, with 6 bases between the two ends.

This chain uses TRBV28 with TRBJ1-2; D remains unclear. Trimming took off 5 bases at V and 0 bases at J, with 10 bases between the two ends. Germline CDR1 and CDR2: MDHEN and SYDVKM. There are 14 residues in the CDR3. CDR3 residues: CASSPWRTNYGYTF. The CDR3 nucleotides read TGTGCCAGCAGTCCTTGGAGGACTAACTATGGCTACACCTTC.

This clonotype has only a few counts. The V and J genes are TRBV2 and TRBJ1-2, with D uncertain. The germline V and J ends were trimmed by 4 bases and 6 bases, with 9 bases remaining between them. CDR3 size: 12 residues. Germline lookup yields CDR1 SNHLY and CDR2 FYNNEI. CDR3: CASSGTVNGYTF. The DNA for the CDR3 is TGTGCCAGCAGTGGTACCGTAAATGGCTACACCTTC.

This clonotype came up many times. The chain joins TRBV7-2 to TRBJ1-2; tentative D call: TRBD1 (6 bases). This CDR3 spans 12 amino acids. Germline V gene data show CDR1 as SGHTA and CDR2 as FQGNSA. The V gene lost 4 bases and the J gene lost 7 bases, with 10 bases spanning the gap. The CDR3 bases are TGTGCCAGCAGCTCCCGGGGGCTTGGCTACACCTTC. It translates to CASSSRGLGYTF.

This clonotype was seen many times. The chain has TRBV19 and TRBJ2-5; no clear D. The germline V and J ends were trimmed by 1 base and 0 bases, with 3 bases remaining between them. CDR1 and CDR2 (germline): LNHDA, SQIVND (reference sequence). The CDR3 contains 13 residues. CDR3 nucleotide sequence: TGTGCCAGTAGTATAGCTGACCAAGAGACCCAGTACTTC. Translation gives CASSIADQETQYF.

This clonotype appeared many times. The chain has TRBV20-1 and TRBJ2-3; D may be TRBD2 (5 bases). CDR1 DFQATT and CDR2 SNEGSKA come from the germline V gene (reference sequence). Trimming pared 4 bases from V and 2 bases from J, leaving 10 bases between. The CDR3 spans 13 residues. In DNA, the CDR3 is TGCAGTGCTACTTCCGGGAACACAGATACGCAGTATTTT. This gives the protein CSATSGNTDTQYF.

This clonotype was detected ten times or more. The chain joins TRBV3-1 to TRBJ2-5, with D perhaps being TRBD1 or TRBD2 (6 bases each). From germline, CDR1 is LGHDT and CDR2 YNNKEL (reference sequence). The CDR3 is made up of 18 amino acids. V was clipped by 1 base and J by 4 bases, with 22 bases between them. CDR3 loop: CASSQVPTGPGAPETQYF. In DNA form, the CDR3 reads TGTGCCAGCAGCCAAGTTCCCACTGGACCGGGGGCTCCAGAGACCCAGTACTTC.

This clonotype was seen many times. The J gene is TRBJ2-1, the V gene TRBV29-1; TRBD1 matches at 9 bases. The CDR3 contains 13 residues. Trimming removed 7 bases from V and 5 bases from J; junction bases left unmatched: 6. Germline V gene data show CDR1 as SQVTM and CDR2 as ANQGSEA. CDR3 DNA: TGCAGCGGGGAGGACAGGGGAAACAATGAGCAGTTCTTC. Amino acid sequence: CSGEDRGNNEQFF.